Sequencing of this T cell receptor beta chain was carried out in a study of response to subunit inactivated influenza vaccine. There are a few counts of this clonotype. The CDR3 is 13 amino acids. Trimming shortened V by 5 bases and J by 6 bases, and 13 bases separated the two germline ends. CDR1 is DFQATT, CDR2 SNEGSKA, per germline (reference sequence). TCRdb reprocessed the RT-PCR reads with MiXCR, giving one entry per CDR3 protein. The sample has about 650,000 distinct CDR3 sequences, 14% seen once. The rearrangement joins TRBV20-1 to TRBJ2-2; a weak D match, TRBD2 (6 bases). Sequenced material: PBMCs from blood, taken around 14 days before vaccination. This clonotype was obtained from a man aged 45-60 years who received an inactivated influenza vaccine. DNA of the CDR3: TGCAGTGCTCACCATGCTAGCGCCGGGGAGCTGTTTTTT. The encoded protein is CSAHHASAGELFF.